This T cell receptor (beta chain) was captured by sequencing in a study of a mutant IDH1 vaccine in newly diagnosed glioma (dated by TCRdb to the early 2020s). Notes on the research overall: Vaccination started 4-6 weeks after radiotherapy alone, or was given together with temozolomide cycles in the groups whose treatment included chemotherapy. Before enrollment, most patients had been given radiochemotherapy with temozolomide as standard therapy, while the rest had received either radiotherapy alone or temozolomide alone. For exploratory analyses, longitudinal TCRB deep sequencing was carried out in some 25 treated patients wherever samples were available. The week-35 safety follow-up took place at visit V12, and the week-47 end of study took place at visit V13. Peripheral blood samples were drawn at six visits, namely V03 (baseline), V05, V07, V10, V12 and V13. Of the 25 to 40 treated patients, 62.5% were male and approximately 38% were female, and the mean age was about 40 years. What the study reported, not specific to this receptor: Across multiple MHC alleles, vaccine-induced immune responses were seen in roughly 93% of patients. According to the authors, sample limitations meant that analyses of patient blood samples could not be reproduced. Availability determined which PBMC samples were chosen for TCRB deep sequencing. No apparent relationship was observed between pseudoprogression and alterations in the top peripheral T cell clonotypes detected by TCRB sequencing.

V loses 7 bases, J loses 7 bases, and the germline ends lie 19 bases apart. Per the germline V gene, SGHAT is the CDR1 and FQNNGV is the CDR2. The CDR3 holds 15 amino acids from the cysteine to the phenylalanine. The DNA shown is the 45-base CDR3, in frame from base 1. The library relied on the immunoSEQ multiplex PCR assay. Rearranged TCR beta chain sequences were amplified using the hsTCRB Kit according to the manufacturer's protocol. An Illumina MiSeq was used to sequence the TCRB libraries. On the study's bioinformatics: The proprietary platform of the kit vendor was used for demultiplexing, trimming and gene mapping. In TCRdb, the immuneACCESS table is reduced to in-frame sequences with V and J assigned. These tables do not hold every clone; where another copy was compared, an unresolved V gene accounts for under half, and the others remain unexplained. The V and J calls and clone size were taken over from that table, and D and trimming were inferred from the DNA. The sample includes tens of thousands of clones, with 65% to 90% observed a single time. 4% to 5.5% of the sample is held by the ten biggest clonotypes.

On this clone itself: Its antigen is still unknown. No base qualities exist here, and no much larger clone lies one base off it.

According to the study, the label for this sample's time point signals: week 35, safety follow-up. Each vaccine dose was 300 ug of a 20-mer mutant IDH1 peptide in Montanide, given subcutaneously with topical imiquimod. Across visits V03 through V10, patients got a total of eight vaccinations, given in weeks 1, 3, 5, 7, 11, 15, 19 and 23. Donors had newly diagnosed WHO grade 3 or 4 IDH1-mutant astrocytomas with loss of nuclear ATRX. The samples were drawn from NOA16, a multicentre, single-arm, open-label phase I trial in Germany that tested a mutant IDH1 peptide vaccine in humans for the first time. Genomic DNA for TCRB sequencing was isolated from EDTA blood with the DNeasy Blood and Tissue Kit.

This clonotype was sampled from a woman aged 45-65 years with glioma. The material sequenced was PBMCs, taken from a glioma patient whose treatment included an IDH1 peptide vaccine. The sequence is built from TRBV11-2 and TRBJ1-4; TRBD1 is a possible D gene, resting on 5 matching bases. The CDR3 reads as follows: CASTPSLGVGEKLFF. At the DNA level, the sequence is TGTGCCAGCACCCCTTCATTAGGGGTAGGTGAAAAACTGTTTTTT.